This T cell receptor (beta chain) appears in the sequencing data of a study of blood T cell repertoires in COVID-19. Whole-study context: There were acute and convalescent COVID-19 samples, and they came from the United States, Italy and Spain. T cells, B-cell-depleted T cells, or PBMCs provided the cDNA or gDNA that served as material.

Between the trimmed V and J ends, which lost 4 bases and 3 bases, there was a span of 4 bases. CDR1 SGHAT and CDR2 FQNNGV come from the germline V gene. The CDR3 runs to 11 residues. Original methodology: Amplification from reference gene primers served as the basis for estimated nucleated cell counts. TCRdb's table, derived via immunoSEQ multiplex PCR, lists solely in-frame clones and lacks some. That table supplies the V and J calls and clone size; D and trimming were determined from the DNA. The table has over 85,000 clones, more than 75% seen once. This clonotype originated in a man aged 50-59 years with active or convalescent COVID-19. The source material was peripheral blood. The V gene is TRBV11-2, the J gene TRBJ2-7; unclear D gene. CDR3 protein: CASSSVYEQYV. The CDR3 DNA is TGTGCCAGCAGCTCCGTCTACGAGCAGTACGTC.